The 32 T cell receptor beta chains given below trace back to one sample, sequenced in a study of OX40 agonist ivuxolimab in advanced cancers. Sequenced by immunoSEQ multiplex PCR; TCRdb stores in-frame clones only, minus some. The data hold roughly 62,000 clones, with 84% observed a single time. This specimen was CD4+ or CD8+ T cells sorted from blood, taken in a trial of the OX40 agonist ivuxolimab. The origin of the receptors is an adult with an advanced solid tumor such as melanoma, head and neck, liver or kidney cancer.

The V gene is TRBV7-9, the J gene TRBJ2-5; 11 positions match TRBD2. Germline V gives CDR1 SEHNR, CDR2 FQNEAQ (reference sequence). This CDR3 region has 16 residues. V shed 1 base, J shed 4 bases, and the junction held 5 bases outside the gene matches. Written as DNA, the CDR3 is TGTGCCAGCAGCTTAGGAGTAGCGGGAGGGGGAGAGACCCAGTACTTC. The encoded protein is CASSLGVAGGGETQYF.

The genes are TRBV19 and TRBJ2-5; D is undetermined. This CDR3 spans 11 amino acids. The V and J ends lost 5 bases and 5 bases respectively, with 6 bases between them. Germline V gives CDR1 LNHDA, CDR2 SQIVND (reference sequence). The CDR3 protein is CASSSQETQYF. The CDR3 DNA follows: TGTGCCAGTAGTTCTCAGGAGACCCAGTACTTC.

This clone was found a few times. The chain uses TRBV14 and TRBJ2-7; 7 positions agree with TRBD1. CDR1 and CDR2 (germline): SGHDN, FVKESK. The V segment lost 3 bases and the J segment 6 bases; nucleotides outside the gene matches: 8. The CDR3 totals 14 residues. The CDR3 sequence: CASSHNRGRSEQYF. CDR3 coding DNA: TGTGCCAGCAGCCACAACAGGGGACGGAGCGAGCAGTACTTC. The complete variable domain, with remaining parts taken from reference TRBV14 and TRBJ2-7, reads EAGVTQFPSHSVIEKGQTVTLRCDPISGHDNLYWYRRVMGKEIKFLLHFVKESKQDESGMPNNRFLAERTGGTYSTLKVQPAELEDSGVYFCASSHNRGRSEQYFGPGTRLTVT.

J is TRBJ2-3 and V is TRBV28; D unresolved. Germline V gives CDR1 MDHEN, CDR2 SYDVKM. The CDR3 loop spans 14 amino acids. V shed 5 bases and J shed 3 bases, with 12 bases lying between them. Written as DNA, the CDR3 is TGTGCCAGCAGTGCCCTACTCGGGACAGATACGCAGTATTTT. Translating it yields CASSALLGTDTQYF.

This clone appeared a few times. J is TRBJ1-1 and V is TRBV6-1, with 7 bases aligning to TRBD1. Germline V gene data show CDR1 as MNHNS and CDR2 as SASEGT. The CDR3 loop spans 14 amino acids. V shed 6 bases, J shed 1 base, and the junction held 5 bases outside the gene matches. This CDR3 reads CASRRGQRNTEAFF. Written as DNA, the CDR3 is TGTGCCAGCAGAAGGGGACAGCGGAACACTGAAGCTTTCTTT.

This clone was found once. The chain employs TRBV19 and TRBJ2-2; tentatively, D is TRBD1 or TRBD2 (6 bases each). Per the germline V gene, CDR1 is LNHDA and CDR2 is SQIVND (reference sequence). V lost 4 bases and J 6 bases, leaving 12 bases between the germline ends. CDR3 length: 14 amino acids. The CDR3 bases are TGTGCCAGTAGTAACCAAGGGGGGCCCGGGGAGCTGTTTTTT. Translating it yields CASSNQGGPGELFF.

The chain joins TRBV19 to TRBJ2-2; TRBD1 is a possible D gene (6 bases). This CDR3 region has 17 residues. In germline, CDR1 is LNHDA, CDR2 SQIVND (reference sequence). V lost 3 bases and J lost 4, with 18 bases in between. As DNA, the CDR3 is TGTGCCAGTAGTATGGGCAGGGGTAGTTTGAGCACCGGGGAGCTGTTTTTT. Its translation is CASSMGRGSLSTGELFF.

This chain joins TRBV2 and TRBJ2-2; unclear D gene. Germline V gene data show CDR1 as SNHLY and CDR2 as FYNNEI. The CDR3 extends over 15 amino acids. V was pared by 2 bases and J by 3 bases, with 10 bases between. CDR3 DNA: TGTGCCAGCAGTGAATCTGGGCCACACACCGGGGAGCTGTTTTTT. Its translation: CASSESGPHTGELFF.

The chain couples TRBV19 to TRBJ2-6, with a tentative D call TRBD2 (5 bases). CDR3 length equals 17 residues. Per germline, CDR1 LNHDA and CDR2 SQIVND (reference sequence). Deletions cut 5 bases from V and 0 bases from J, with 14 bases between. The CDR3 DNA is TGTGCCAGTAGTCCTATATCCGAGGGCTCTGGGGCCAACGTCCTGACTTTC. This encodes CASSPISEGSGANVLTF. Full variable domain (missing parts from reference TRBV19 and TRBJ2-6): DGGITQSPKYLFRKEGQNVTLSCEQNLNHDAMYWYRQDPGQGLRLIYYSQIVNDFQKGDIAEGYSVSREKKESFPLTVTSAQKNPTAFYLCASSPISEGSGANVLTFGAGSRLTVL.

This rearrangement joins TRBV9 to TRBJ2-3; 12 bases fit TRBD2. This CDR3 has 18 amino acids. The V gene end was trimmed by 4 bases and the J gene end by 6 bases; junction bases not matched to a gene: 15. CDR1 is SGDLS, CDR2 YYNGEE, per germline. The DNA for the CDR3 is TGTGCCAGCAGCCCCCCGGTTAGGGCTAGCGGGGGGGTCGATACGCAGTATTTT. It translates to CASSPPVRASGGVDTQYF.

The gene calls are TRBV7-6 and TRBJ2-1; tentatively, D is TRBD2 (5 bases). V lost 1 base, J lost 9 bases, and 10 bases lay in between. The germline V gene encodes CDR1 SGHVS and CDR2 FNYEAQ. CDR3 size: 13 residues. This chain's CDR3 is CASSLGMGSEQFF. Written as DNA, the CDR3 is TGTGCCAGCAGCTTAGGGATGGGGAGTGAGCAGTTCTTC.

V gene TRBV9 combines with J gene TRBJ1-6; D not certain. The CDR3 consists of 14 residues. Between the trimmed V and J ends, which lost 4 bases and 6 bases, there was a span of 11 bases. Germline values: CDR1 SGDLS, CDR2 YYNGEE. The DNA for the CDR3 is TGTGCCAGCAGCATCCGGGAAGGTAATTCACCCCTCCACTTT. Translated, it gives CASSIREGNSPLHF.

This chain links TRBV6-6 with TRBJ1-2; D might be TRBD1 (5 bases). Germline loops: CDR1 MNHNY, CDR2 SVGAGI (reference sequence). Trimming stripped 8 bases from V and 4 bases from J, with 8 bases between. The CDR3 is 11 residues long. CDR3 nucleotide sequence: TGTGCCAGCGAGCAGGGCTATGGCTACACCTTC. It translates to CASEQGYGYTF.

V and J are TRBV28 and TRBJ2-3; 8 bases line up with TRBD2. With V trimmed by 3 bases and J by 1 base, 12 bases remained unmatched. This CDR3 spans 18 amino acids. The germline gives CDR1 MDHEN, CDR2 SYDVKM. CDR3 region: CASSLRISGTGGTDTQYF. In DNA, the CDR3 is TGTGCCAGCAGTTTGCGGATTAGCGGGACTGGCGGCACAGATACGCAGTATTTT.

This chain links TRBV28 with TRBJ1-5; 9 bases map to TRBD1. The CDR3 has 17 residues. Unmatched junction bases numbered 15, after V lost 6 bases and J lost 6 bases. The germline V gene encodes CDR1 MDHEN and CDR2 SYDVKM. Written as DNA, the CDR3 is TGTGCCAGCAGCCGCGATCAAGGGACAGGGAAGTTTCAGCCCCAGCATTTT. It translates to CASSRDQGTGKFQPQHF.

This chain joins TRBV6-5 and TRBJ2-5; 11 bases map to TRBD1. The CDR3 length is 15 residues. Germline values: CDR1 MNHEY, CDR2 SVGAGI. With 2 bases clipped from V and 3 bases from J, the junction kept 2 bases outside the gene matches. The CDR3 coding sequence is TGTGCCAGCAGTTACGGGGGACAGGGGGAAGAGACCCAGTACTTC. Protein sequence: CASSYGGQGEETQYF.

A few counts support this clone. The chain carries TRBV5-1 and TRBJ2-1; 10 bases fit TRBD2. V trimming: 6 bases; J trimming: 5 bases; junction bases outside the gene matches: 5. Per germline, CDR1 SGHRS and CDR2 YFSETQ. This CDR3 is 14 amino acids long. The CDR3 is CASTGGLANNEQFF. The CDR3 DNA is TGCGCCAGCACGGGGGGACTAGCGAACAATGAGCAGTTCTTC.

The V gene is TRBV5-6, the J gene TRBJ1-3, with a possible D match to TRBD1 (5 bases). V lost 0 bases and J lost 1, with 14 bases in between. Germline CDR1 is SGHDT and CDR2 is YYEEEE. The CDR3 runs to 17 residues. In DNA form, the CDR3 reads TGTGCCAGCAGCTTGGAGCCGGGACGGACATCTGGAAACACCATATATTTT. This translates into CASSLEPGRTSGNTIYF.

This clone is judged large. The chain combines TRBV7-9 with TRBJ2-1; D perhaps matches TRBD2 (5 bases). The CDR3 covers 13 residues. Trimming left V 7 bases short and J 8 bases short, with 15 bases between. Germline CDR1 and CDR2: SEHNR and FQNEAQ (reference sequence). CDR3 in amino acids: CASNRGIDHEQFF. Here the CDR3 DNA reads TGTGCCAGCAACCGGGGTATAGATCATGAGCAGTTCTTC.

The chain combines TRBV27 with TRBJ1-6; D remains ambiguous. The CDR3 is 11 residues long. The V gene's germline CDR1 is MNHEY and CDR2 SMNVEV (reference sequence). V lost 6 bases and J lost 6, with 3 bases in between. CDR3 region: CASRINSPLHF. The CDR3 nucleotides read TGTGCCAGCAGGATTAATTCACCCCTCCACTTT.

This chain joins TRBV7-8 and TRBJ1-6; D not certain. The V gene's germline CDR1 is SGHVS and CDR2 FQNEAQ. The CDR3 covers 15 residues. V was pared by 3 bases and J by 0 bases, with 6 bases between. This CDR3 reads CASSFGDSYNSPLHF. The CDR3 DNA is TGTGCCAGCAGCTTCGGGGACTCCTATAATTCACCCCTCCACTTT.

This chain links TRBV19 with TRBJ2-7; 9 bases fit TRBD2. V shed 3 bases and J 0 bases; nucleotides not matched to a gene: 3. Germline V gene data show CDR1 as LNHDA and CDR2 as SQIVND (reference sequence). CDR3 length equals 15 residues. CDR3 sequence reads: CASSIAGGSSYEQYF. The DNA for the CDR3 is TGTGCCAGTAGTATCGCGGGGGGGAGCTCCTACGAGCAGTACTTC.

The rearrangement uses TRBV11-2 and TRBJ2-1, with unresolved D. The CDR3 is made up of 15 amino acids. Per the germline V gene, CDR1 is SGHAT and CDR2 is FQNNGV. Trimming pared 5 bases from V and 0 bases from J, leaving 11 bases between. The CDR3 coding sequence is TGTGCCAGCAGCCTCCGAGGAAGCTCCTACAATGAGCAGTTCTTC. Protein sequence: CASSLRGSSYNEQFF.

This rearrangement joins TRBV7-3 to TRBJ2-6; D possibly matches TRBD1 or TRBD2 (6 bases each). Trimming removed 2 bases at V and 2 bases at J, with 10 bases between. The CDR3 consists of 16 residues. Germline values: CDR1 SGHTA, CDR2 FQGTGA. The CDR3 region is CASSLRRGTGANVLTF. The DNA of the CDR3 is TGTGCCAGCAGCTTACGGAGGGGGACTGGGGCCAACGTCCTGACTTTC.

The chain couples TRBV4-1 to TRBJ2-4, with D uncertain. The CDR3 consists of 13 residues. Germline-derived CDR1 and CDR2 are MGHRA and YSYEKL. The ends were cut back, 0 bases at V and 9 bases at J, with 9 bases in the middle. The CDR3 DNA reads as TGCGCCAGCAGCCAAGATTTAGGAATCATTCAGTACTTC. This codes for CASSQDLGIIQYF.

This clone was detected a few times. The rearrangement joins TRBV6-5 to TRBJ2-1; D call uncertain. The CDR3 spans 13 residues. The germline V gene encodes CDR1 MNHEY and CDR2 SVGAGI. V was shortened by 7 bases and J by 6 bases, with 13 bases between the two germline ends. CDR3 residues: CASTLNLGNEQFF. In DNA form, the CDR3 reads TGTGCCAGCACCCTGAACTTAGGCAATGAGCAGTTCTTC.

This clone appeared a single time. J is TRBJ2-2 and V is TRBV5-1; unclear D gene. V lost 2 bases and J lost 0, with 8 bases in between. The CDR3 is made up of 15 amino acids. Per the germline V gene, CDR1 is SGHRS and CDR2 is YFSETQ. CDR3 DNA sequence: TGCGCCAGCAGCTTCTGGAACGCGAACACCGGGGAGCTGTTTTTT. Translating gives CASSFWNANTGELFF.

The chain carries TRBV5-6 and TRBJ1-5; TRBD1 matches 7 bases. The CDR3 covers 16 residues. The V gene end was trimmed by 4 bases and the J gene end by 3 bases; junction bases not matched to a gene: 10. CDR1 and CDR2 from the germline V gene are SGHDT and YYEEEE. This CDR3 reads CASSMRGQGDNQPQHF. For the CDR3, the DNA is TGTGCCAGCAGCATGAGAGGGCAGGGGGACAATCAGCCCCAGCATTTT.

The rearrangement uses TRBV19 and TRBJ1-6; D remains ambiguous. Per the germline V gene, CDR1 is LNHDA and CDR2 is SQIVND (reference sequence). The CDR3 is made up of 17 amino acids. The ends were cut back, 5 bases at V and 7 bases at J, with 21 bases in the middle. The CDR3 coding sequence is TGTGCCAGTAGTGCTTTTGGCCCTTGGAGGAGGAATTCACCCCTCCACTTT. Translating it yields CASSAFGPWRRNSPLHF.

The chain is built from TRBV5-6 and TRBJ1-2; TRBD1 agrees at 7 bases. V was pared by 2 bases and J by 8 bases, with 6 bases of the junction left unmatched. The length of the CDR3 is 13 residues. CDR1 is SGHDT and CDR2 is YYEEEE in the germline V gene. The CDR3 loop reads CASSFTGAQGYTF. The CDR3 nucleotides are TGTGCCAGCAGCTTCACAGGGGCGCAGGGCTACACCTTC.

V gene TRBV5-1 combines with J gene TRBJ1-6; 7 positions agree with TRBD1. J gave up 7 bases and V 0 bases, and 4 bases lay outside the gene matches. CDR1 is SGHRS, CDR2 YFSETQ, per germline. This CDR3 is 15 amino acids long. CDR3 loop: CASSLVGTENSPLHF. CDR3 nucleotide sequence: TGCGCCAGCAGCTTGGTTGGGACAGAGAATTCACCCCTCCACTTT.

V is TRBV9 and J is TRBJ2-2; 9 bases map to TRBD2. The length of the CDR3 is 15 residues. V lost 3 bases, J lost 4 bases, and 4 bases stayed unmatched. Germline CDR1 and CDR2: SGDLS and YYNGEE. The CDR3 loop is CASSGREGLTGELFF. CDR3 DNA: TGTGCCAGCAGCGGGCGGGAGGGCCTCACCGGGGAGCTGTTTTTT.